Below, 5 T cell receptor beta chains from the same sample are listed, as sequenced in a study of identical twins. TCRdb passed the 5' RACE reads through MiXCR, listing each CDR3 protein once. The sample includes 1.5 million to 2 million distinct CDR3 sequences, about 31% seen only once; the top ten take over 0.25%. Specimen: cord blood. The source of these receptors is a newborn girl in good health.

The J gene is TRBJ2-2, the V gene TRBV5-1; D remains unclear. The CDR3 is made up of 16 amino acids. Trimming took 0 bases from V and 0 from J, leaving 9 bases between them. The germline CDR1 and CDR2 sequences are SGHRS and YFSETQ. CDR3 coding DNA: TGCGCCAGCAGCTTGGCAGTCAGACCGAACACCGGGGAGCTGTTTTTT. Protein sequence: CASSLAVRPNTGELFF.

This clonotype was seen only a few times. The chain uses TRBV20-1 and TRBJ1-2, with TRBD1 identical over 9 bases. Looked up from germline, CDR1 is DFQATT and CDR2 is SNEGSKA (reference sequence). The CDR3 consists of 13 residues. V dropped 7 bases and J dropped 3; count of bases not matched to a gene: 6. The CDR3 DNA reads TGCAGTGTTCAGACAGGGGGTGACTATGGCTACACCTTC. This sequence encodes CSVQTGGDYGYTF.

The chain employs TRBV10-3 and TRBJ1-1, with TRBD1 matching over 11 bases. CDR3 length: 14 amino acids. The ends lost 8 bases at V and 5 bases at J; junction bases unmatched: 7. Looked up from germline, CDR1 is ENHRY and CDR2 is SYGVKD. CDR3 DNA sequence: TGTGCCATCGGCGGACAGGGGGCTCGGACTGAAGCTTTCTTT. This gives the protein CAIGGQGARTEAFF.

V usage is TRBV7-9 and J usage is TRBJ2-1; TRBD2 aligns across 7 bases. The germline V gene encodes CDR1 SEHNR and CDR2 FQNEAQ (reference sequence). The trim removed 4 bases at V and 7 bases at J, leaving 13 bases unmatched. The CDR3 totals 16 residues. The CDR3 sequence is CASSSERTNGRNEQFF. The DNA of the CDR3 is TGTGCCAGCAGCTCCGAGCGGACTAACGGGAGGAATGAGCAGTTCTTC.

The chain employs TRBV19 and TRBJ2-4, with 7 bases matching TRBD1. The CDR3 spans 15 residues. With V trimmed by 3 bases and J by 1 base, 3 bases remained unmatched. Germline V gives CDR1 LNHDA, CDR2 SQIVND (reference sequence). CDR3 residues: CASSIPRGAKNIQYF. The CDR3 nucleotides are TGTGCCAGTAGTATCCCCAGGGGGGCCAAAAACATTCAGTACTTC.